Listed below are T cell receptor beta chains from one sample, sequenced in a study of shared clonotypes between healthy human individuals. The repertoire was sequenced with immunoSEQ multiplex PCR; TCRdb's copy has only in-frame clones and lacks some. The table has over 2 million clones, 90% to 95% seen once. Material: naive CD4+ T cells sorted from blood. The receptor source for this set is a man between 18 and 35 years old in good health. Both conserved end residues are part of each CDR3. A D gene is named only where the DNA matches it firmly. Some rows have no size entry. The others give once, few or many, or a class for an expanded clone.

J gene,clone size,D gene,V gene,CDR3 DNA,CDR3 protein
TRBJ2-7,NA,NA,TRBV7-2,TGTGCCAGCAGCTCAGCCTATGTCGGCGAGCAGTACTTC,CASSSAYVGEQYF
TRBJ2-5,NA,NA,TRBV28,TGTGCCAGCGGCTACGGGACACTTCAAGAGACCCAGTACTTC,CASGYGTLQETQYF
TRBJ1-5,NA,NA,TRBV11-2,TGTGCCAGCAGCTCCTTTAATCAGCCCCAGCATTTT,CASSSFNQPQHF
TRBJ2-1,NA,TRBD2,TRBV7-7,TGTGCTAGCAGCTTAGGGCTAGCGGCACTAAATGAGCAGTTCTTC,CASSLGLAALNEQFF
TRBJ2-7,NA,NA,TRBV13,TGTGCCAGCAGCCAGGAAGGGTTTGGATCCTACGAGCAGTACTTC,CASSQEGFGSYEQYF
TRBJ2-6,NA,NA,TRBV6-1,TGTGCCAGCAAAGGGGTTGGGGCCAACGTCCTGACTTTC,CASKGVGANVLTF
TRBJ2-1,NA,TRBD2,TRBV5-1,TGCGCCAGCAGCTCCACTAGCGGAGCCTACAATGAGCAGTTCTTC,CASSSTSGAYNEQFF
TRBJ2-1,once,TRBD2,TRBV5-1,TGCGCCAGCAGCTTCCTTTCGAGCGGGGGTTCCTACAATGAGCAGTTCTTC,CASSFLSSGGSYNEQFF
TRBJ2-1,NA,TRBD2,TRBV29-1,TGCAGCGTTGATAGGACTAGCGGGACCGGTGGGAATGAGCAGTTCTTC,CSVDRTSGTGGNEQFF
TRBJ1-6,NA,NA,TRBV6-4,TGTGCCAGCAGGGGGGCGGACAGCTATAATTCACCCCTCCACTTT,CASRGADSYNSPLHF
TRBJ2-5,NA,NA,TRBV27,TGTGCCAGCAGTACCCGGAACCAAGAGACCCAGTACTTC,CASSTRNQETQYF
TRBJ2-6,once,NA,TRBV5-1,TGCGCCAGCAGCTTGGAGGGCAGATCTGGGGCCAACGTCCTGACTTTC,CASSLEGRSGANVLTF
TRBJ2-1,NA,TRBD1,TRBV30,TGTGCCTGGAGTGTTGGCCAGGGGGCCGATGAGCAGTTCTTC,CAWSVGQGADEQFF
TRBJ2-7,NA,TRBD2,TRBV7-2,TGTGCCAGCAGCCTAAATGCACTAGCGGGAGGCGGGGAGCAGTACTTC,CASSLNALAGGGEQYF
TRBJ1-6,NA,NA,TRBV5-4,TGTGCCAGCAGCAATCAGGTGGGCTCCTATAATTCACCCCTCCACTTT,CASSNQVGSYNSPLHF
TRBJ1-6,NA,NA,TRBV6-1,TGTGCCAGCAGTGCAGCAGGGATATCACCCCTCCACTTT,CASSAAGISPLHF
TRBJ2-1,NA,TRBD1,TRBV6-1,TGTGCCAGCAGGGCTAGGACAGGGACGAGGGATGAGCAGTTCTTC,CASRARTGTRDEQFF
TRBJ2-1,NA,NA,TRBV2,TGTGCCAGCAGTCACGGACAGTCCCTCCGCTCCTACAATGAGCAGTTCTTC,CASSHGQSLRSYNEQFF
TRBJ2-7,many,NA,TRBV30,TGTGCCTGGAGCAACCCCGGGACACAAATTAAGGGGAGAACCTACGAGCAGTACTTC,CAWSNPGTQIKGRTYEQYF
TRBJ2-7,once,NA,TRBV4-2,TGTGCCAGCAGCCAACACTTAGCAAAGGCCTACGAGCAGTACTTC,CASSQHLAKAYEQYF
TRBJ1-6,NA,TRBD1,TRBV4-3,TGCGCCAGCAGCCAAGCGCCAGGGGGTTCTAATTCACCCCTCCACTTT,CASSQAPGGSNSPLHF
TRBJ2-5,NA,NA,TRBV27,TGTGCCTGCAGACGGCGTATACAAGAGACCCAGTACTTC,CACRRRIQETQYF
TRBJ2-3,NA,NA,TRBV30,TGTGCCTGGAGTGTACTTCTCACAGATACGCAGTATTTT,CAWSVLLTDTQYF
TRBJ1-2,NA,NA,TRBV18,TGTGCCAGCTCCCCCACAGGGAGGTATGGCTACACCTTC,CASSPTGRYGYTF
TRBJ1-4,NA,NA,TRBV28,TGTGCCAGCAGTTTAATCAGAGGGGGTACCCACGAAAAACTGTTTTTT,CASSLIRGGTHEKLFF
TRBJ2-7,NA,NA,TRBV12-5,TGTGCTAGCTCGACAGGACTATCCTACGAGCAGTACTTC,CASSTGLSYEQYF
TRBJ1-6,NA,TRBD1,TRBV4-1,TGCGCCAGCAGCCAAGACCCGGGACAGGGATTGGCGGCCCTCCACTTT,CASSQDPGQGLAALHF
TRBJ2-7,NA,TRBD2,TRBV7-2,TGTGCCAGCAGCGCGCTGACTAGCGGGAGGGCGAGCTCCTACGAGCAGTACTTC,CASSALTSGRASSYEQYF
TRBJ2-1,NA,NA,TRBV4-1,TGCGCCAGCAGCCTCACTTCGGACTTCTACAATGAGCAGTTCTTC,CASSLTSDFYNEQFF
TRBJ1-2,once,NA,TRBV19,TGTGCCAGTAGTACGGGACGGCTAACTAACTATGGCTACACCTTC,CASSTGRLTNYGYTF
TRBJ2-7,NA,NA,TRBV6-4,TGTGCCAGCAGTGGTACCGCAAAGGGGTACGAGCAGTACTTC,CASSGTAKGYEQYF
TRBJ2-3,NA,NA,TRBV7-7,TGTGCTAGCAGCTTAGACTCGGGAAGAGGGACGCAGTATTTT,CASSLDSGRGTQYF
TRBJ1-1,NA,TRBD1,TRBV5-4,TGTGCCAGCAGCTTGACAGGGGTCACTGAAGCTTTCTTT,CASSLTGVTEAFF
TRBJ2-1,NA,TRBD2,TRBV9,TGTGCCAGCAGCGTAGGTGGAGCGGGGTCCTACAATGAGCAGTTCTTC,CASSVGGAGSYNEQFF
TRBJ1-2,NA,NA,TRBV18,TGTGCCAGCTCACCGCCAGCTTACTATGGCTACACCTTC,CASSPPAYYGYTF
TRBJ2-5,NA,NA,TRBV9,TGTGCCAGCAGCGTAGGAGGGGGTAAAGAGACCCAGTACTTC,CASSVGGGKETQYF
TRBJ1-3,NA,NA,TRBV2,TGTGCCAGCAGTTCGACGACAGGAAGGAGCTCTGGAAACACCATATATTTT,CASSSTTGRSSGNTIYF
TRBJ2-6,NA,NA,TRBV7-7,TGTGCTAGCAGCTTAGGCGGCTCTGGGGCCAACGTCCTGACTTTC,CASSLGGSGANVLTF
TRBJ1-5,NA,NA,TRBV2,TGTGCCAGCCAGGGCGGACCTACTCCCAATCAGCCCCAGCATTTT,CASQGGPTPNQPQHF
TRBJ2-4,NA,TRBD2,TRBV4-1,TGCGCCAGCAGCCATCCTACTAGCGGGAGAGCCAAAAACATTCAGTACTTC,CASSHPTSGRAKNIQYF
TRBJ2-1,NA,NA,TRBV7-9,TGTGCCAGCAGCTTATGGGGACTTTCCAACAATGAGCAGTTCTTC,CASSLWGLSNNEQFF
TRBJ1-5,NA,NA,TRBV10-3,TGTGCCATCAGTGAGGGTGGCGATAGCAATCAGCCCCAGCATTTT,CAISEGGDSNQPQHF
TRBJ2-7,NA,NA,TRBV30,TGTGCCTGGAGTGTGAACAACCGCCACGAGCAGTACTTC,CAWSVNNRHEQYF
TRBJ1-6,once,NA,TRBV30,TGTGCCTGGAGTGAGATAACGGTCCGTTCACCCCTCCACTTT,CAWSEITVRSPLHF
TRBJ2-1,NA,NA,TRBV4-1,TGCGCCAGCAGCGAGGGTAGCGCCAGCTCCTACAATGAGCAGTTCTTC,CASSEGSASSYNEQFF
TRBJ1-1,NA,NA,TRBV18,TGTGCCAGCTCACCATACTTCCCCTTTCCTGAAGCTTTCTTT,CASSPYFPFPEAFF
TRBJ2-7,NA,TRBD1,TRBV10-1,TGCGCCAGCAGCCCGGGACAGGGAAGAGGCTACGAGCAGTACTTC,CASSPGQGRGYEQYF
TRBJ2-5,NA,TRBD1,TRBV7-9,TGTGCCAGCAGGCAGGGGACAGGGTCGGAGACCCAGTACTTC,CASRQGTGSETQYF
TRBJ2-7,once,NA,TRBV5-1,TGCGCCAGCAGCCCGGACACGGGGAACGAGCAGTACTTC,CASSPDTGNEQYF
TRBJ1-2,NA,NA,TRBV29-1,TGCAGCGTTGATCATACGGGCGAGAACTATGGCTACACCTTC,CSVDHTGENYGYTF
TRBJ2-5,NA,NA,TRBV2,TGTGCCAGCAGTTCCGACAGGACCCAAGAGACCCAGTACTTC,CASSSDRTQETQYF
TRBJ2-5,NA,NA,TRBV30,TGTGCCTGGAATCGGGGCAAGACAGTACGAGAGACCCAGTACTTC,CAWNRGKTVRETQYF
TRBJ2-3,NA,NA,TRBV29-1,TGCAGCGCACGACAGTACACAGATACGCAGTATTTT,CSARQYTDTQYF
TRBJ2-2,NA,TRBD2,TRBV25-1,TGTGCCAGCAGTTCGGGTAGAGCGGGGGTGGCCGGGGAGCTGTTTTTT,CASSSGRAGVAGELFF
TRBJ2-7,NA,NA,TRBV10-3,TGTGCCATAGGACGTATGAGCTCCTACGAGCAGTACTTC,CAIGRMSSYEQYF